Following are 29 T cell receptor beta chains from one sample sequenced in a study of shared clonotypes between healthy human individuals. Libraries were prepared by immunoSEQ multiplex PCR; TCRdb keeps only in-frame clonotypes and omits some of them. Altogether fewer than 2.5 million clones are present, roughly 93% being singletons, with the ten largest covering about 0.39%. Sample: naive CD4+ T cells from PBMCs. The subset is: CD45RA+ positively selected. All receptors come from a man between 18 and 35 years old in good health. Some clones in this sample may be carry-over from other donors' samples.

Concerning this clone: The identical CDR3 is also encoded by other nucleotide sequences in the sample. The V gene is TRBV7-3, the J gene TRBJ2-1, with 9 bases aligning to TRBD2. The V and J ends lost 5 bases and 2 bases, in that order; junction bases with no gene match: 4. Germline assignment: CDR1 SGHTA and CDR2 FQGTGA. The CDR3 covers 15 residues. The CDR3, as DNA: TGTGCCAGCAGCGCGACTAGCGGCACCTACAATGAGCAGTTCTTC. It is translated as CASSATSGTYNEQFF.

This chain links TRBV7-2 with TRBJ2-3; D not resolved. The germline CDR1 and CDR2 sequences are SGHTA and FQGNSA. The CDR3 is made up of 15 amino acids. The V end was cut by 5 bases, the J end by 2 bases, with 14 bases between. This CDR3 reads CASSPVNPFTDTQYF. The CDR3 bases are TGTGCCAGCAGCCCGGTGAACCCCTTCACAGATACGCAGTATTTT. The whole variable domain, filled in from reference TRBV7-2 and TRBJ2-3, reads GAGVSQSPSNKVTEKGKDVELRCDPISGHTALYWYRQSLGQGLEFLIYFQGNSAPDKSGLPSDRFSAERTGGSVSTLTIQRTQQEDSAVYLCASSPVNPFTDTQYFGPGTRLTVL.

This chain links TRBV9 with TRBJ2-7; D perhaps matches TRBD1 (6 bases). Trimming removed 0 bases at V and 0 bases at J, with 19 bases between. CDR1 is SGDLS and CDR2 is YYNGEE in the germline V gene. The CDR3 is 18 residues long. This CDR3 is CASSVDGSWGQSSYEQYF. In DNA form, the CDR3 reads TGTGCCAGCAGCGTAGACGGGTCGTGGGGGCAGAGCTCCTACGAGCAGTACTTC.

This clone was seen only a few times. The rearrangement joins TRBV10-3 to TRBJ1-1, with 7 bases that match TRBD1. From germline, CDR1 is ENHRY and CDR2 SYGVKD. CDR3 size: 14 residues. Germline trimming cut 5 bases from V and 0 bases from J; bases unmatched to any gene: 3. Here the CDR3 DNA reads TGTGCCATCAGTTCGACAGGGATGAACACTGAAGCTTTCTTT. Its translation: CAISSTGMNTEAFF.

The chain is built from TRBV5-6 and TRBJ1-1, with a weak D call TRBD1 (5 bases). CDR1 SGHDT and CDR2 YYEEEE come from the germline V gene. V lost 1 base and J 5 bases, leaving 18 bases between the germline ends. The CDR3 is 16 residues long. CDR3 in DNA: TGTGCCAGCAGCTTGTTGTCGGGGCAGGGTCGGACTGAAGCTTTCTTT. As protein: CASSLLSGQGRTEAFF.

This chain links TRBV5-4 with TRBJ2-1; possibly TRBD2 for D (6 bases). This CDR3 spans 13 amino acids. The germline gives CDR1 SGHNT, CDR2 YYREEE (reference sequence). V dropped 3 bases and J dropped 9 bases, with 13 bases sitting between them. The CDR3 DNA is TGTGCCAGCAGCTCGGTCCGGGACTTTGAGCAGTTCTTC. Translated: CASSSVRDFEQFF.

In its sample, this clone was seen once. This rearrangement joins TRBV5-1 to TRBJ2-1; D uncertain. Per germline, CDR1 SGHRS and CDR2 YFSETQ. The CDR3 is 16 residues long. V lost 5 bases and J lost 1, with 16 bases in between. CDR3 loop: CASSPDGALSYNEQFF. CDR3 coding DNA: TGCGCCAGCAGTCCCGATGGCGCTCTATCCTACAATGAGCAGTTCTTC.

The CDR3 reads CATLGTSGRIDNEQFF. Here the CDR3 DNA reads TGTGCCACCCTTGGGACTAGCGGGAGGATAGACAATGAGCAGTTCTTC. The V call is TRBV15, the J call TRBJ2-1; 15 positions agree with TRBD2. V trimming: 8 bases; J trimming: 5 bases; junction bases outside the gene matches: 7. In germline, CDR1 is LNHNV, CDR2 YYDKDF (reference sequence). The CDR3 is 16 residues long.

V and J are TRBV28 and TRBJ2-7; D perhaps matches TRBD2 (6 bases). The CDR3 is 15 amino acids. From germline, CDR1 is MDHEN and CDR2 SYDVKM. V lost 5 bases and J lost 4, with 18 bases in between. CDR3 nucleotide sequence: TGTGCCAGCAGTACCGAGGGACTGGGGGGTTACGAGCAGTACTTC. Amino acids: CASSTEGLGGYEQYF. The full variable domain, rest sourced from reference TRBV28 and TRBJ2-7, is DVKVTQSSRYLVKRTGEKVFLECVQDMDHENMFWYRQDPGLGLRLIYFSYDVKMKEKGDIPEGYSVSREKKERFSLILESASTNQTSMYLCASSTEGLGGYEQYFGPGTRLTVT.

V usage is TRBV27 and J usage is TRBJ2-1; 8 nucleotides line up with TRBD2. This CDR3 is built from 15 residues. The germline V gene encodes CDR1 MNHEY and CDR2 SMNVEV (reference sequence). Germline trimming cut 5 bases from V and 9 bases from J; bases unmatched to any gene: 12. CDR3 in amino acids: CASSQGGRLTGEQFF. CDR3 nucleotide sequence: TGTGCCAGCAGTCAAGGCGGGAGGTTAACTGGTGAGCAGTTCTTC.

The chain has TRBV2 and TRBJ2-1; D might be TRBD1 (5 bases). Trimming took off 7 bases at V and 9 bases at J, with 10 bases between the two ends. CDR1 is SNHLY and CDR2 is FYNNEI in the germline V gene. CDR3 size: 11 residues. For the CDR3, the DNA is TGTGCCAGCACAACAGGTTTTGAGCAGTTCTTC. It codes for CASTTGFEQFF.

This clone appeared once. Other DNA sequences in the sample encode the same CDR3. The rearrangement links TRBV5-1 to TRBJ1-3; a weak D match, TRBD1 (5 bases). This CDR3 is 16 amino acids long. Germline loops: CDR1 SGHRS, CDR2 YFSETQ. The germline V and J ends were trimmed by 4 bases and 0 bases, with 14 bases remaining between them. This CDR3 reads CASSLAGPSSGNTIYF. Written as DNA, the CDR3 is TGCGCCAGCAGCCTGGCGGGGCCCAGCTCTGGAAACACCATATATTTT.

The chain is built from TRBV9 and TRBJ1-3, with D possibly TRBD1 on 6 matching bases. Germline V gene lookup returns CDR1 SGDLS and CDR2 YYNGEE. V lost 4 bases, J lost 4 bases, and 18 bases lay in between. The CDR3 spans 16 residues. Here the CDR3 reads CASSPRDRQRGNTIYF. DNA of the CDR3: TGTGCCAGCAGCCCCCGAGACAGGCAGAGAGGAAACACCATATATTTT.

Here the CDR3 reads CASSLTVTGATGELFF. CDR3 DNA: TGCGCCAGCAGCCTTACGGTAACAGGGGCCACCGGGGAGCTGTTTTTT. V is TRBV5-1 and J is TRBJ2-2; TRBD1 agrees at 7 bases. CDR1 and CDR2 from the germline V gene are SGHRS and YFSETQ. CDR3 length: 16 amino acids. Germline trimming cut 4 bases from V and 4 bases from J; bases unmatched to any gene: 10. The full variable domain, completed using reference TRBV5-1 and TRBJ2-2, is KAGVTQTPRYLIKTRGQQVTLSCSPISGHRSVSWYQQTPGQGLQFLFEYFSETQRNKGNFPGRFSGRQFSNSRSEMNVSTLELGDSALYLCASSLTVTGATGELFFGEGSRLTVL.

The table lists this clone with a few counts. The rearrangement joins TRBV28 to TRBJ1-5; the match to TRBD1 covers 7 bases. Germline CDR1 MDHEN, CDR2 SYDVKM. The CDR3 spans 15 residues. With 6 bases clipped from V and 4 bases from J, the junction kept 9 bases outside the gene matches. The CDR3 spells CASRSTGVANQPQHF. CDR3 nucleotides: TGTGCCAGCAGATCCACAGGGGTCGCAAATCAGCCCCAGCATTTT.

This sequence joins TRBV2 and TRBJ2-7; 8 bases fit TRBD2. This CDR3 has 16 amino acids. V shed 6 bases, J shed 6 bases, and the junction held 16 bases outside the gene matches. Looked up from germline, CDR1 is SNHLY and CDR2 is FYNNEI. CDR3: CASRRERAGTSSEQYF. The CDR3, as DNA: TGTGCCAGCAGGCGGGAACGGGCGGGGACTAGTTCCGAGCAGTACTTC. Drawing the rest from reference TRBV2 and TRBJ2-7, the complete variable domain is EPEVTQTPSHQVTQMGQEVILRCVPISNHLYFYWYRQILGQKVEFLVSFYNNEISEKSEIFDDQFSVERPDGSNFTLKIRSTKLEDSAMYFCASRRERAGTSSEQYFGPGTRLTVT.

A remark on this clone: The sample holds other DNA sequences that translate to the same CDR3. The genes are TRBV30 and TRBJ2-7; 8 bases match TRBD1. J lost 2 bases, V lost 8 bases, and 5 bases had no gene match. Germline V CDR1 and CDR2: GTSNPN, SVGIG (reference sequence). The CDR3 is made up of 12 amino acids. The CDR3 loop is CASTTGAYEQYF. DNA of the CDR3: TGTGCCAGCACGACAGGGGCCTACGAGCAGTACTTC.

V gene TRBV5-1 combines with J gene TRBJ2-7, with D perhaps assigned TRBD1 or TRBD2 (5 bases each). From germline, CDR1 is SGHRS and CDR2 YFSETQ. V was clipped by 4 bases and J by 3 bases, with 23 bases between them. The length of the CDR3 is 17 residues. CDR3 bases: TGCGCCAGCAGCACCCGAGGGCTTAAAGACAGCGGCTACGAGCAGTACTTC. Protein product: CASSTRGLKDSGYEQYF.

V gene TRBV6-6 combines with J gene TRBJ2-7; 8 positions agree with TRBD2. CDR3 length: 14 amino acids. V shed 5 bases, J shed 1 base, and the junction held 4 bases outside the gene matches. CDR1 is MNHNY and CDR2 is SVGAGI in the germline V gene (reference sequence). CDR3 in DNA: TGTGCCAGCAGTAGCACTAGCGGTTCCTACGAGCAGTACTTC. This translates into CASSSTSGSYEQYF.

This clone was seen only a few times. The sample contains more than one DNA sequence encoding this CDR3. The chain combines TRBV28 with TRBJ1-5, with 7 nucleotides matching TRBD1. The CDR3 runs 14 residues. Losses at the gene ends were 2 bases for V and 4 bases for J; bases not matched to a gene: 2. Germline CDR1 MDHEN, CDR2 SYDVKM. CDR3 in amino acids: CASSLGQVNQPQHF. The CDR3 DNA reads TGTGCCAGCAGTTTAGGACAGGTTAATCAGCCCCAGCATTTT.

The V call is TRBV7-2, the J call TRBJ2-5; perhaps TRBD1 as D (5 bases). This CDR3 is 13 amino acids long. Germline loops: CDR1 SGHTA, CDR2 FQGNSA. V was trimmed by 0 bases and J by 5 bases, leaving 7 bases between them. The CDR3, as DNA: TGTGCCAGCAGCTTAGCGACAGACGAGACCCAGTACTTC. Residues: CASSLATDETQYF. Using reference TRBV7-2 and TRBJ2-5 for the parts outside the CDR3, the full variable domain is GAGVSQSPSNKVTEKGKDVELRCDPISGHTALYWYRQSLGQGLEFLIYFQGNSAPDKSGLPSDRFSAERTGGSVSTLTIQRTQQEDSAVYLCASSLATDETQYFGPGTRLLVL.

The chain combines TRBV11-2 with TRBJ2-6; 9 bases map to TRBD2. Germline V gene sequence: CDR1 SGHAT, CDR2 FQNNGV. J lost 0 bases, V lost 2 bases, and 5 bases had no gene match. This CDR3 is built from 18 residues. CDR3 sequence reads: CASSLLLAGSSGANVLTF. The DNA of the CDR3 is TGTGCCAGCAGCTTATTACTAGCGGGTTCCTCTGGGGCCAACGTCCTGACTTTC.

The table lists this clone with a few counts. Other DNA sequences within the sample encode an identical CDR3. The V call is TRBV30, the J call TRBJ1-4; no clear D gene. V was shortened by 3 bases and J by 7 bases, with 6 bases between the two germline ends. Per the germline V gene, CDR1 is GTSNPN and CDR2 is SVGIG (reference sequence). The CDR3 runs to 11 residues. The CDR3 is CAWRDGEKLFF. The CDR3 bases are TGTGCCTGGAGGGACGGTGAAAAACTGTTTTTT.

This sequence joins TRBV5-1 and TRBJ2-5; tentatively, D is TRBD1 or TRBD2 (6 bases each). CDR1 and CDR2 from the germline V gene are SGHRS and YFSETQ. Trimming stripped 1 base from V and 9 bases from J, with 19 bases between. The CDR3 extends over 15 amino acids. The CDR3 nucleotides are TGCGCCAGCAGCTTGAACGGAGGGGGACAAGGGGCCCAGTACTTC. Its translation is CASSLNGGGQGAQYF.

The chain links TRBV1 to TRBJ2-1; TRBD2, the D gene given by the table, was not confirmed from the DNA. TRBV1 is described as a pseudogene. This CDR3 contains 18 residues. CDR3 nucleotides: TGCACCAGCAGCCAAGATCAGTGGCTAGCGGGAGTCCACAATGAGCAGTTCTTC. Residues: CTSSQDQWLAGVHNEQFF.

The rearrangement joins TRBV10-3 to TRBJ1-2, with D unclear. This CDR3 has 14 residues. V dropped 4 bases and J dropped 1 base, with 10 bases sitting between them. CDR1 ENHRY and CDR2 SYGVKD come from the germline V gene. For the CDR3, the DNA is TGTGCCATCAGTGCGGACGGAAATAACTATGGCTACACCTTC. Translation: CAISADGNNYGYTF.

As to this clone: This same CDR3 is encoded by further DNA sequences in the sample. This chain uses TRBV6-5 with TRBJ1-5; D not certain. The CDR3 runs to 13 residues. V shed 3 bases and J shed 4 bases, with 7 bases lying between them. Looked up from germline, CDR1 is MNHEY and CDR2 is SVGAGI. The CDR3 sequence is CASSYRVNQPQHF. Here the CDR3 DNA reads TGTGCCAGCAGTTATAGGGTGAATCAGCCCCAGCATTTT.

The gene calls are TRBV7-3 and TRBJ2-2, with 7 bases aligning to TRBD2. The J segment lost 5 bases and the V segment lost 5 bases, leaving 11 bases of the junction unmatched. The germline CDR1 and CDR2 sequences are SGHTA and FQGTGA. The CDR3 runs 16 residues. The CDR3 DNA reads TGTGCCAGCAGCCCTGCCTTCGGCGGGAGTACCGGGGAGCTGTTTTTT. The encoded protein is CASSPAFGGSTGELFF.

The chain employs TRBV4-2 and TRBJ2-1, with D unclear. The V and J ends lost 3 bases and 0 bases respectively, with 15 bases between them. CDR1 is LGHNA and CDR2 is YNFKEQ in the germline V gene. This CDR3 is 17 amino acids long. The CDR3 DNA reads as TGTGCCAGCAGCCAGAGATTCACACCACTCTCCTACAATGAGCAGTTCTTC. Amino acid sequence: CASSQRFTPLSYNEQFF.